The source of this TCR beta chain is a study of brain T cells in children with intractable seizures. There are 16 residues in the CDR3. V dropped 4 bases and J dropped 4 bases, with 18 bases sitting between them. CDR1 and CDR2 from the germline V gene are SGDLS and YYNGEE. Sequenced by immunoSEQ multiplex PCR; TCRdb stores in-frame clones only, minus some. The table includes tens of thousands of clones, under 95% detected once. Sequencing was limited to surgery cases with top T cell transcript signatures in brain tissue. The rearrangement uses TRBV9 and TRBJ2-1, with D possibly TRBD2 on 5 matching bases. The TCR sequence derives from a boy younger than two with tuberous sclerosis and intractable seizures. This specimen consisted of peripheral blood, obtained at surgery. CDR3: CASSPPVSGAYNEQFF. CDR3 DNA sequence: TGTGCCAGCAGCCCGCCGGTGAGCGGAGCTTACAATGAGCAGTTCTTC.